This T cell receptor (beta chain) appears in the sequencing data of a study of blood T cell repertoires in COVID-19 (TCRdb year 2020). Background for the entire study: The collaborator samples originated in the United States, Italy and Spain and spanned the acute and convalescent phases of COVID-19. The repertoires were released in a freely available public database intended as a resource for research on the immune response to SARS-CoV-2. Subjects who had been exposed to COVID-19, were actively infected with it, or had recovered from it provided the deeply sampled blood TCRbeta repertoires that made up the dataset. The prospective study material was composed of cDNA or gDNA derived from T cells, B-cell-depleted T cells, or PBMCs. Samples came from the ongoing ImmuneRACE study (first 160 participants) plus 1,254 subjects from 6 global collaborators. The sample metadata nearly always contained a de-identified subject ID, COVID-19 status, age in years and sex. Where available, HLA class I and class II types were obtained from metadata supplied by the sample provider rather than from assay-based typing. The study at large found these results: Clinical and demographic metadata were provided uncurated, with the amount varying by source and participant.

TCRbeta CDR3 regions were amplified from genomic DNA by means of the immunoSEQ Assay, a bias-controlled multiplex PCR. The published analysis was carried out like this. Nucleated cell counts per sample were estimated from amplification of reference gene primers within the assay. To quantify the absolute abundance of each unique TCRbeta CDR3 rearrangement, sequence reads were collapsed and filtered. For each sample, productive Simpson clonality was calculated by taking the square root of Simpson's diversity index across productive rearrangements. Held by TCRdb, this immuneACCESS table contains in-frame sequences only and omits some clones. Under half of the omission traces to an unresolved V gene where checked; the cause of the rest is unknown. That table is the source of V, J and clone size, and D and trimming were worked out from the DNA. The sample contains 90,000 to 120,000 clones, around 83% of them found a single time. Of the sample, 3.3% falls within the top ten clones.

Remarks on this clone: The specificity of this receptor is unknown. Base-call qualities are not available, and no considerably larger clone is one nucleotide away.

Trimmed from V: 3 bases; trimmed from J: 8 bases; junction bases lacking a gene match: 2. The CDR3 goes from the cysteine to the phenylalanine over 12 residues. The CDR3 DNA has 36 bases and is translated from base 1. The germline V gene specifies SGHDT as CDR1 and YYEEEE as CDR2. Collaborating institutions collected whole blood in K2EDTA tubes following their own protocols. Collaborator samples were shipped for TCRbeta analysis as frozen whole blood, isolated PBMCs, or DNA extracted from either sample type. Recombination linked TRBV5-6 to TRBJ1-2; 9 bases in the middle match TRBD1. The source material was peripheral blood. The clonotype comes from a woman at least 80 years old with active or convalescent COVID-19. At the DNA level, the sequence is TGTGCCAGCAGCTCGGACAGGGGCGGCTACACCTTC. Translated, it gives CASSSDRGGYTF. Beyond the CDR3, the reference TRBV5-6 and TRBJ1-2 genes provide the residues; the full variable domain reads: DAGVTQSPTHLIKTRGQQVTLRCSPKSGHDTVSWYQQALGQGPQFIFQYYEEEERQRGNFPDRFSGHQFPNYSSELNVNALLLGDSALYLCASSSDRGGYTFGSGTRLTVV.